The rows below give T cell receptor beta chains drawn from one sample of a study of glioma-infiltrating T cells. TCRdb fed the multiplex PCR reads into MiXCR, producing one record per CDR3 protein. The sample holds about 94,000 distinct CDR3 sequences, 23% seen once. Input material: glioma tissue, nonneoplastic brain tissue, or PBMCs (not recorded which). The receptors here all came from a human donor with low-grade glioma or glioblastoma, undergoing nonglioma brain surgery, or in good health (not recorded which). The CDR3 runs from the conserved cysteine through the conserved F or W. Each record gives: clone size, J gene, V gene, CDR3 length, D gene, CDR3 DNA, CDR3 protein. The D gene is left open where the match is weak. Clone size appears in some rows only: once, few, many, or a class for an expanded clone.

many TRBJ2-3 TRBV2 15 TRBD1 TGTGCCAGCAGAGATCCGGGACAGGAGACAGATACGCAGTATTTT CASRDPGQETDTQYF
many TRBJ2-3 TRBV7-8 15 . TGTGCCAGCAGCTACCGGGACTCGGGCACAGATACGCAGTATTTT CASSYRDSGTDTQYF
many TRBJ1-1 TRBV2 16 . TGTGCCAGCAGATACGGGACTGCCCCTACAGGTACTGAAGCTTTCTTT CASRYGTAPTGTEAFF
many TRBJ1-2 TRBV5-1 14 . TGCGCCAGCAGGGAGTATACAGCTAACTATGGCTACACCTTC CASREYTANYGYTF
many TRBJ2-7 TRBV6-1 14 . TGTGCCAGCAGTGAAGCTGCAGGGGCCTACGAGCAGTACTTC CASSEAAGAYEQYF
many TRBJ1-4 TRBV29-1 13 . TGCAGCGTTGACGTTCCTACCGGGGAAAAACTGTTTTTT CSVDVPTGEKLFF
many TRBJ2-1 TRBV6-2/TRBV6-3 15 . TGTGCCAGCAGTCCGATCGGGGGAAGGTACAATGAGCAGTTCTTC CASSPIGGRYNEQFF
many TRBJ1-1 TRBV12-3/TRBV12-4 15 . TGTGCCAGCAGGCCGGGCCCCCGGGGGAACGCTGAAGCTTTCTTT CASRPGPRGNAEAFF
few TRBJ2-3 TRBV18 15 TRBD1 TGTGCCAGCTCACCTAGGACAGGGATAGCAGATACGCAGTATTTT CASSPRTGIADTQYF
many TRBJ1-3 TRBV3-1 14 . TGTGCCAGCAGCCACTGGACAACTGGAAACACCATATATTTT CASSHWTTGNTIYF
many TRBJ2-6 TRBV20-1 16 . TGCAGTGCTAGCAAGGGTTTCAGCTCTGGGGCCAACGTCCTGACTTTC CSASKGFSSGANVLTF
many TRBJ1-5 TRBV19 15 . TGTGCCAGTAGTATTGTGTACATTACGGGACAGCCCCAGCATTTT CASSIVYITGQPQHF
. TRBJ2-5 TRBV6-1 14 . TGTGCCAGCAGTGGGACAGATCACCAAGAGACCCAGTACTTC CASSGTDHQETQYF
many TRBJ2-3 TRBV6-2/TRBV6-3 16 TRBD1 TGTGCCAGCACCAGGGGGTTTACCTCTAGCACAGATACGCAGTATTTT CASTRGFTSSTDTQYF
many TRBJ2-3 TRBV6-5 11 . TGTGCCAGCAGTTACGGAGATACGCAGTATTTT CASSYGDTQYF
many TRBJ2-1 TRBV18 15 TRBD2 TGTGCCAGCTCACTACTAGCGGGGGCGTCAGGCGAGCAGTTCTTC CASSLLAGASGEQFF
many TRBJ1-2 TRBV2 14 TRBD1 TGTGCCAGCAGACCGGGACAGGGAGCCTATGGCTACACCTTC CASRPGQGAYGYTF
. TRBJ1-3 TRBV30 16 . TGTGCCTACCTTGGCCGGGGGTGGCACCTTGGAAACACCATATATTTT CAYLGRGWHLGNTIYF
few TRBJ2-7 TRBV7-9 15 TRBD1 TGTGCCAGCAGCTTAGCCGGACAGGGGGGCTACGAGCAGTACTTC CASSLAGQGGYEQYF
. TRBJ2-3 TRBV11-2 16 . TGTGCCAGCAGCTCGCAGCGGTGGGGATCCACAGATACGCAGTATTTT CASSSQRWGSTDTQYF
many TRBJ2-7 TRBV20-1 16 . TGCAGTGCTAGAGATCTTCTCGGCAGGGGACAAGAAGAGCAGTACTTC CSARDLLGRGQEEQYF
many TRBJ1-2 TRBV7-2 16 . TGTGCCAGCAGCTTAGTCAGGCCGAGTCAGGACTATGGCTACACCTTC CASSLVRPSQDYGYTF
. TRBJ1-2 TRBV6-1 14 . TGTGCCAGCAGGCGGGACAAGGAGCCGGGAGGCTACAACTTC CASRRDKEPGGYNF
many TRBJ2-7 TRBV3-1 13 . TGTGCCAGCAGCACCGTGCCCCCACACGAGCAGTACTTC CASSTVPPHEQYF
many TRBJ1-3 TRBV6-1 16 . TGTGCCAGCTGTCTCGCGGGAGGAGGTTTGGGAAACACCATATATTTT CASCLAGGGLGNTIYF
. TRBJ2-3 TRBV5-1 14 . TGCGCCAGCAGCTTGCAGTCTAGCACAGATACGCAGTATTTT CASSLQSSTDTQYF
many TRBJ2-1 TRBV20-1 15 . TGCAGTGCTCCCGCCCCGGGACACCATTACAATGAGCAGTTCTTC CSAPAPGHHYNEQFF
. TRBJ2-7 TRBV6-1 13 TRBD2 TGTGCCAGCAACCGACTAGCGTACTACGAGCAGTACTTC CASNRLAYYEQYF
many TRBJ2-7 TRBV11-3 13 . TGTGCCAGCAGCCTACGACAGGGAGGCGAGCAGTACTTC CASSLRQGGEQYF
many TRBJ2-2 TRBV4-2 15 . TGTGCCAGCAGCCACTCACGCGGTAGTACCGGGGAGCTGTTTTTT CASSHSRGSTGELFF
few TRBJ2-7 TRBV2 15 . TGTGCCAGCACCCTGGACGGGGAGAGCTCCTACGAGCAGTACTTC CASTLDGESSYEQYF
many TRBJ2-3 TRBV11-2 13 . TGTGCCAGCAGCTTCCTCTTCACAGATACGCAGTATTTT CASSFLFTDTQYF
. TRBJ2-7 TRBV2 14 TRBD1 TGTGCCAGCAACCGGGACAGGGTGGCCTACGAGCAGTACTTC CASNRDRVAYEQYF
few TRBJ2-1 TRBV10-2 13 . TGCGCCAGCACCAAGGGGTCACGCAATGAGCAGTTCTTC CASTKGSRNEQFF
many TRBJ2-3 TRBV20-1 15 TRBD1 TGCAGTGCTTGGGACAGAACTCAAGATAGGGTTACGCAGTATTTT CSAWDRTQDRVTQYF
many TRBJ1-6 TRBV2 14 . TGTGCCAGCAGTGTAAGGGGGAACGGTTCACCCCTCCACTTT CASSVRGNGSPLHF
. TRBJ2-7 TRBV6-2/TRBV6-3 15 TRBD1 TGTGCCTGCAGTGCCCCGGGACAGGGTTCTGTCGAGCAGTACTTC CACSAPGQGSVEQYF
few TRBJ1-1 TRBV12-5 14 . TGTGCTAGTGGTTTGCTCAGCAGTAACACTGAAGCTTTCTTT CASGLLSSNTEAFF
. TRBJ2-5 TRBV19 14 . TGTGCCAGTAGAAATGGAGTGGACCAAGAGACCCAGTACTTC CASRNGVDQETQYF
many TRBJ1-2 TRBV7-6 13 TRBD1 TGTGCCAGCAGCTTAAGAGCAGGGGGGAGCTACACCTTC CASSLRAGGSYTF
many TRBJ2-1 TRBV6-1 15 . TGTGCCAGCAGGCAGGACTCCTTTCTAAGTAGTGAGCAGTTCTTC CASRQDSFLSSEQFF
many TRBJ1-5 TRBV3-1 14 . TGTGCCAGCAGCCAGGGAGGACACAATCAGCCCCAGCATTTT CASSQGGHNQPQHF
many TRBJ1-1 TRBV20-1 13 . TGCAGTGCTAAAAGGGGGGCGAACACTGAAGCTTTCTTT CSAKRGANTEAFF
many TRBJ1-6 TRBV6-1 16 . TGTGCCAGCAGCCGCCCGCCACAGGGCCCGAATTCACCCCTCCACTTT CASSRPPQGPNSPLHF
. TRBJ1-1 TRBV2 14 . TGTGCCAGAACTCCGGGACCTAGGAGGACTGAAGCTTTCTTT CARTPGPRRTEAFF
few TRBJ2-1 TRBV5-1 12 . TGCGCCAGCACCGAGTCGTACAATGAGCAGTTCTTC CASTESYNEQFF
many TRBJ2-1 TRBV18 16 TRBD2 TGTGCCAGCTCCTCCGGGACTAGCGGGACCTACAATGAGCAGTTCTTC CASSSGTSGTYNEQFF
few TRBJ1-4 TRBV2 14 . TGTGCCAGCACTACGACAGTAACTAATGAAAAACTGTTTTTT CASTTTVTNEKLFF
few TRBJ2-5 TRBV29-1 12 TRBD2 TGCAGCGCGGGGACTAGCTCCGAGACCCAGTACTTC CSAGTSSETQYF
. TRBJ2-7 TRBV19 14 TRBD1 TGTGCCAGTAGTAGGACAGGGCCCTCCTACGAGCAGTACTTC CASSRTGPSYEQYF
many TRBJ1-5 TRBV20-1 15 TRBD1 TGCAGTGCTAAGAGGACAGGAACGGGGAATCAGCCCCAGCATTTT CSAKRTGTGNQPQHF
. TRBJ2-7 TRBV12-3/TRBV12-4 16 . TGTGCCAGCAGTTTTAGGGCTGCCCGAAACTCCTACGAGCAGTACTTC CASSFRAARNSYEQYF
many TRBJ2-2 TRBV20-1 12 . TGCAGTGCTAGACCCGGAGCCGGGGAGCTGTTTTTT CSARPGAGELFF
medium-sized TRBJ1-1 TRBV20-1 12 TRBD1 TGCAGTGCTCAGACAGGGGGCCGTGAAGCTTTCTTT CSAQTGGREAFF
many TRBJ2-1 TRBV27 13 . TGTGCCAGCAGTTTAGCAACTGGGAATGAGCAGTTCTTC CASSLATGNEQFF
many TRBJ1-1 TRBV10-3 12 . TGTGCCATCAGTGAGTGGTCCACTGAAGCTTTCTTT CAISEWSTEAFF
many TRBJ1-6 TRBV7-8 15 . TGTGCCAGCACCTATGGGGGCAGAAATAATTCACCCCTCCACTTT CASTYGGRNNSPLHF
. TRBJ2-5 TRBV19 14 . TGTGCCAGTAGTATAGGAACACCACAAGAGACCCAGTACTTC CASSIGTPQETQYF
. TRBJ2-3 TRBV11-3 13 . TGTGCCAGCAGCTATTACAACACAGATACGCAGTATTTT CASSYYNTDTQYF
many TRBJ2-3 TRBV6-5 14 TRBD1 TGTGCCAGCAGTTACAGGGGGCTCTCAGATACGCAGTATTTT CASSYRGLSDTQYF